The present TCR beta chain was sequenced within a study of control samples from healthy donors and cancer patients. Produced via immunoSEQ multiplex PCR; TCRdb's table is partial and in-frame only. Here the sample spans around 130,000 clones, about 87% being singletons. Sequencing was performed on blood. This TCR derives from a man aged 25-40 years in good health.

CDR3 amino acids: CASSQVSGRRNRDNEQFF. Here the CDR3 DNA reads TGTGCCAGCAGCCAAGTATCTGGCAGGCGCAACAGAGACAATGAGCAGTTCTTC. V is TRBV3-1 (or the pseudogene TRBV3-2) and J is TRBJ2-1; no definite D call. V gave up 1 base and J gave up 5 bases, with 21 bases separating them. CDR1 is LGHDT, CDR2 YNNKEL, per germline (reference sequence). The CDR3 covers 18 residues.